These T cell receptor beta chains were read from a single sample in a study of cytomegalovirus exposure and HLA in healthy donors. Sequencing used immunoSEQ multiplex PCR; TCRdb keeps in-frame clones, though not all of them. The sample includes about 160,000 clones, over 75% of them seen just once. Sequencing was carried out using PBMCs. These receptors all come from a man in his forties or fifties in good health and CMV-seronegative. Each CDR3 is given with its conserved first and last residue. A D gene is named only where the DNA matches it firmly. For some rows the clone size is stated as once, few or many, or as a class when expanded; others skip it.

j_call	v_call	d_call	clone_size	cdr3_nt	cdr3_aa
TRBJ2-1	TRBV5-5	NA	NA	TGTGCCAGCAGCTTTAAGGGTCAGGGCGGCAATGAGCAGTTCTTC	CASSFKGQGGNEQFF
TRBJ2-7	TRBV30	TRBD2	NA	TGTGCCTGGAGCGGACTAGCGGGGGGATTAAGCTCCTACGAGCAGTACTTC	CAWSGLAGGLSSYEQYF
TRBJ2-5	TRBV7-9	NA	NA	TGTGCCAGCAGCTCGTTCACGGCGGGGTACCAAGAGACCCAGTACTTC	CASSSFTAGYQETQYF
TRBJ2-7	TRBV6-5	TRBD1	NA	TGTGCCAGCAGTTATAGGACAGGGGATCCCTACGAGCAGTACTTC	CASSYRTGDPYEQYF
TRBJ2-1	TRBV7-9	TRBD2	once	TGTGCCAGCATCCCAGGCCGGGGGGGCCACGGTGAGCAGTTCTTC	CASIPGRGGHGEQFF
TRBJ1-6	TRBV7-9	NA	NA	TGTGCCAGCAGCCCCCGGACAGAACTGTCACCCCTCCACTTT	CASSPRTELSPLHF
TRBJ1-2	TRBV2	NA	NA	TGTGCCAGCAGTGAAGCGTGGCAGTCCTATGGCTACACCTTC	CASSEAWQSYGYTF
TRBJ2-5	TRBV2	TRBD2	NA	TGTGCCAGCAGTGAAGAAAGCGGGGGGCCGGTAGAGACCCAGTACTTC	CASSEESGGPVETQYF
TRBJ1-1	TRBV2	TRBD1	NA	TGTGCCAGCAGTGAAGTCGGGACAGGGTGGGACACTGAAGCTTTCTTT	CASSEVGTGWDTEAFF
TRBJ2-3	TRBV7-6	TRBD2	NA	TGTGCCAGCAGCTTACTGACTAGCTCAGATACGCAGTATTTT	CASSLLTSSDTQYF
TRBJ2-1	TRBV5-1	NA	NA	TGCGCCAGCAGCTTGTCGTTGCAGGGGTTGGCTGGTGAGCAGTTCTTC	CASSLSLQGLAGEQFF
TRBJ2-5	TRBV7-3	TRBD2	NA	TGTGCCAGCAGCTCGGGAGCGGGGGGCCAAGAGACCCAGTACTTC	CASSSGAGGQETQYF
TRBJ2-7	TRBV6-1	TRBD1	NA	TGTGCCAGCAGTGACCAGGGGGCAAGGACCTACGAGCAGTACTTC	CASSDQGARTYEQYF
TRBJ1-2	TRBV5-5	TRBD1	NA	TGTGCCAGCAGCGTCCCCGGGACAGGGACCTTGGCATATGGCTACACCTTC	CASSVPGTGTLAYGYTF
TRBJ2-4	TRBV11-3	NA	NA	TGTGCCAGCAGCTTAGTCTTAACGGGAGAAAACATTCAGTACTTC	CASSLVLTGENIQYF
TRBJ2-3	TRBV2	NA	NA	TGTGCCAGCAGTGGACGGACAGCTAGCACAGATACGCAGTATTTT	CASSGRTASTDTQYF
TRBJ1-4	TRBV7-9	NA	NA	TGTGCCAGCAGCTTTGAGTTTTCCGAAAAACTGTTTTTT	CASSFEFSEKLFF
TRBJ1-4	TRBV7-9	NA	NA	TGTGCCAGCAGCTTAGGCGGTGAAAAACTGTTTTTT	CASSLGGEKLFF
TRBJ1-2	TRBV29-1	NA	NA	TGCAGCGTTGAAGATCCGACAGAAAACTATGGCTACACCTTC	CSVEDPTENYGYTF
TRBJ1-2	TRBV30	NA	NA	TGTGCCTGGAGGAATGGACAGATCTACACCTTC	CAWRNGQIYTF
TRBJ2-7	TRBV13	TRBD1	once	TGTGCCAGCAGCTTGCCGGGACAGGTCCACGAGCAGTACTTC	CASSLPGQVHEQYF
TRBJ2-1	TRBV4-2	TRBD2	once	TGTGCCAGCAGCCCCTCTCGGGGGGAGAGCTCCTACAATGAGCAGTTCTTC	CASSPSRGESSYNEQFF
TRBJ2-3	TRBV12-5	NA	NA	TGTGCTAGTGGTTTGGGACTAGTGGGGGAGTATTTT	CASGLGLVGEYF
TRBJ1-5	TRBV15	NA	NA	TGTGCCACCAGCAGAGAGGAGACAGGACAGCCCCAGCATTTT	CATSREETGQPQHF
TRBJ2-3	TRBV12-5	NA	NA	TGTGCTAGTGGTCCTAAAAGGACAACAGATACGCAGTATTTT	CASGPKRTTDTQYF
TRBJ2-7	TRBV28	NA	once	TGTGCCAGCAACGTCCAGACCTACGAGCAGTACTTC	CASNVQTYEQYF
TRBJ1-4	TRBV5-1	NA	NA	TGCGCCAGCAACCCGGGAAATCCGAATGAAAAACTGTTTTTT	CASNPGNPNEKLFF
TRBJ2-2	TRBV19	TRBD2	NA	TGTGCCAGTCGGACTAGCGGGGGGGTTGGCACCGGGGAGCTGTTTTTT	CASRTSGGVGTGELFF
TRBJ2-3	TRBV18	TRBD1	NA	TGTGCCAGCTCCCGCGAGACAGGGGGCACAGATACGCAGTATTTT	CASSRETGGTDTQYF
TRBJ2-1	TRBV5-1	TRBD1	NA	TGCGCCAGCAGCCGACAGGGAAGATGGGATGATGAGCAGTTCTTC	CASSRQGRWDDEQFF
TRBJ2-7	TRBV11-1	TRBD1	few	TGTGCCAGCAGCCGGATGTCCGGACAGGGGGCATTTTTTTACGAGCAGTACTTC	CASSRMSGQGAFFYEQYF
TRBJ2-1	TRBV7-9	TRBD2	NA	TGTGCCAGCAGCCCCCGGGGGGTCCCGTACAATGAGCAGTTCTTC	CASSPRGVPYNEQFF
TRBJ2-7	TRBV19	NA	NA	TGTGCCAGTAGTAGCGGACAGAACGCGTACGAGCAGTACTTC	CASSSGQNAYEQYF
TRBJ1-1	TRBV4-3	NA	once	TGCGCCAGCAGCCAAGATTGGGCAGGGGCGAACACCGAAGCTTTCTTT	CASSQDWAGANTEAFF
TRBJ1-1	TRBV30	NA	NA	TGTGCCTGGATAGGGGCCCTATTGAACACTGAAGCTTTCTTT	CAWIGALLNTEAFF
TRBJ1-1	TRBV2	TRBD1	few	TGTGCCAGCAGTGAAGCGGGGACAGGGTTTAGGACTGAAGCTTTCTTT	CASSEAGTGFRTEAFF
TRBJ2-5	TRBV7-9	NA	NA	TGTGCCAGCAGGAGGGTCCGTCTCCAAGAGACCCAGTACTTC	CASRRVRLQETQYF
TRBJ2-7	TRBV6-6	NA	few	TGTGCCAGCAGTTACTCTCCTTTCTCGGGCGAGCAGTACTTC	CASSYSPFSGEQYF
TRBJ1-5	TRBV6-6	TRBD1	NA	TGTGCCAGCAGTCAGCGACAGGGTTGGAATCAGCCCCAGCATTTT	CASSQRQGWNQPQHF
TRBJ1-2	TRBV4-3	NA	NA	TGCGCCAGCAGCCAAGAGGGCAGATTTAACTATGGCTACACCTTC	CASSQEGRFNYGYTF
TRBJ2-3	TRBV7-9	TRBD2	once	TGTGCCAGCAGCTTAGGGCCGGGGGGGAACACAGATACGCAGTATTTT	CASSLGPGGNTDTQYF
TRBJ2-1	TRBV2	TRBD1	NA	TGTGCCAGCAGCTTGACAGGGGGACAGGCAGGGCAGTTCTTC	CASSLTGGQAGQFF
TRBJ1-5	TRBV6-6	NA	NA	TGTGCCAGCAGAAGGAGCGAACGCAATCAGCCCCAGCATTTT	CASRRSERNQPQHF
TRBJ1-2	TRBV6-5	NA	NA	TGTGCCAGCAGTTACTCGACGGGGAAGCAGCATGGCTACACCTTC	CASSYSTGKQHGYTF
TRBJ2-1	TRBV7-3	TRBD2	few	TGTGCCAGCAGCTTAAGGCTAGCGGGGCACAATGAGCAGTTCTTC	CASSLRLAGHNEQFF
TRBJ1-5	TRBV6-1	TRBD1	few	TGTGCCAGCACCATTGGGACAGTTAGCAATCAGCCCCAGCATTTT	CASTIGTVSNQPQHF
TRBJ1-1	TRBV27	NA	NA	TGTGCCAGCAGTGCTACAGAGAACACTGAAGCTTTCTTT	CASSATENTEAFF
TRBJ2-3	TRBV12-2	NA	NA	TGTGCAAGTCGCTTCCTAGCGGTAGGGACAGATACGCAGTATTTT	CASRFLAVGTDTQYF
TRBJ2-5	TRBV30	NA	NA	TGTGCCTGGCGAACCCACGGAGGTAGGGAGGCCCAGTACTTC	CAWRTHGGREAQYF
TRBJ1-5	TRBV10-3	NA	NA	TGTGCCATCAGTGTCAATGAGCGTGGCAGGAGGCATAGCAATCAGCCCCAGCATTTT	CAISVNERGRRHSNQPQHF
TRBJ2-7	TRBV28	TRBD1	few	TGTGCCAGCACCCGCGGACAGGGGACTAACGAGCAGTACTTC	CASTRGQGTNEQYF
TRBJ1-1	TRBV4-2	TRBD1	NA	TGTGCCAGCAGCCAAGGGGTCAGGACAGGGGGCAAGGTGAACACTGAAGCTTTCTTT	CASSQGVRTGGKVNTEAFF
TRBJ2-4	TRBV19	NA	NA	TGTGCCAGTAGGGACAGTTTCAAAAACATTCAGTACTTC	CASRDSFKNIQYF
TRBJ2-7	TRBV28	TRBD1	NA	TGTGCCAGCAGTTTGGGGACAGGGGATCTCTCCGAGCAGTACTTC	CASSLGTGDLSEQYF
TRBJ2-7	TRBV6-1	TRBD2	NA	TGTGCCAGCAGCCGCAGTCTAGCGGGGGGTAACGAGCAGTACTTC	CASSRSLAGGNEQYF
TRBJ1-3	TRBV5-1	NA	NA	TGCGCCAGCAGCTTGGCCGCAGGGATCTCTGGAAACACCATATATTTT	CASSLAAGISGNTIYF
TRBJ2-4	TRBV4-2	NA	NA	TGTGCCAGCAGCCAAGATTTTTCGGGTACCAAAAACATTCAGTACTTC	CASSQDFSGTKNIQYF
TRBJ1-4	TRBV18	NA	NA	TGTGCCAGCTCACCAATCAGGAACTCTAATGAAAAACTGTTTTTT	CASSPIRNSNEKLFF
TRBJ2-7	TRBV6-5	NA	NA	TGTGCCAGCAGTTATAGAGGGCAGTACTTC	CASSYRGQYF